The rows below give T cell receptor beta chains drawn from one sample of a study of cytotoxic CD8 clonotypes in ibrutinib-treated CLL. Produced via immunoSEQ multiplex PCR; TCRdb's table is partial and in-frame only. This sample carries fewer than 400,000 clones, over 55% of them seen once, and the ten largest clones take around 6.5%. The material sequenced was PBMCs, taken after 36 months of ibrutinib treatment. Every receptor here comes from a human donor with chronic lymphocytic leukemia. Both conserved end residues are trimmed from each CDR3. Fields, in order: V gene, CDR3 protein.

v_call: TRBV7-2
cdr3_aa: ASSPFFAPREQY

v_call: TRBV6-4
cdr3_aa: ASSDSWVSGELF

v_call: TRBV28
cdr3_aa: ASSLLLAGLGDEQF

v_call: TRBV29-1
cdr3_aa: SVRPRSYGYT

v_call: TRBV7-2
cdr3_aa: ASSLGLGDTDTQY

v_call: TRBV5-1
cdr3_aa: ASTLERPTDTQY

v_call: TRBV19
cdr3_aa: ASSRRVGHSTGGRTEAF

v_call: TRBV4-1
cdr3_aa: ASSQEEGRFYGYT

v_call: TRBV4-3
cdr3_aa: ASSQVVPGQGTYEQY

v_call: TRBV7-3
cdr3_aa: ASSLTLTGDTGEQY

v_call: TRBV7-2
cdr3_aa: ASEGRGIKNIQY

v_call: TRBV5-6
cdr3_aa: ASSFNTEAF

v_call: TRBV19
cdr3_aa: ASSIAGGPYEQY